The clone carrying this T cell receptor (beta chain) was seen ten or more times. The source of the sample is a study of human T cells and chemical hapten exposure. Study background: Patients having alopecia areata, totalis or universalis were mostly female.

In germline, CDR1 is SEHNR, CDR2 FQNEAQ (reference sequence). V lost 5 bases and J lost 6, with 20 bases in between. This CDR3 contains 16 residues. As for time point: patch test 2, 6 weeks after DPC sensitization. The treatment is: therapeutic diphenylcyclopropenone sensitization with weekly scalp DPC. TCRdb reanalysed the RACE reads using MiXCR and keeps one entry per CDR3 protein. The sample includes just over 350,000 distinct CDR3 sequences, under 6.5% seen only once; the top ten take around 6.1%. The gene calls are TRBV7-9 and TRBJ2-1; D may be TRBD1 or TRBD2 (6 bases each). The sequences come from whole blood, collected in connection with sensitization to the hapten diphenylcyclopropenone (DPC). The clonotype comes from a young woman with alopecia areata. Some clones in this sample may be carry-over from other donors' samples. The CDR3 DNA reads as TGTGCCAGCAGCCACCTAAGGGGGGCGGTGGGCAATGAGCAGTTCTTC. Its protein is CASSHLRGAVGNEQFF.